Listed below are T cell receptor beta chains from one sample, sequenced in a study of CD8+ T cells in alopecia areata. Here immunoSEQ multiplex PCR was the method, and the copy in TCRdb shows in-frame clones only, minus some. The table includes 95,000 to 100,000 clones, about three fifths detected once. The sample in question was CD8+ T cells sorted from blood, obtained between weeks 55 and 65, from a patient treated with tofacitinib. Receptors were obtained from a human donor with alopecia areata. Each CDR3 is given with its conserved first and last residue. Each record gives: J gene, V gene, D gene, clone size, CDR3 DNA, CDR3 protein. D genes are given only for firm matches. Some rows have no size entry. The others give once, few or many, or a class for an expanded clone.

TRBJ1-4 | TRBV29-1 | . | . | TGCAGCGTTGAAGCGGGCGGGAGGGAAAAACTGTTTTTT | CSVEAGGREKLFF
TRBJ2-1 | TRBV10-2 | . | . | TGCGCCAGCACCCACAGGGTCGGCTACAATGAGCAGTTCTTC | CASTHRVGYNEQFF
TRBJ2-5 | TRBV29-1 | TRBD1 | few | TGCAGCGTGGGGGACAGCTTAGAGACCCAGTACTTC | CSVGDSLETQYF
TRBJ2-3 | TRBV14 | . | . | TGTGCCAGCAGCCGGGCACGACACACAGATACGCAGTATTTT | CASSRARHTDTQYF
TRBJ2-7 | TRBV5-1 | TRBD2 | . | TGCGCCAGCAGCCTAGCGGTTGGGGGGGAGTCCCACGAGCAGTACTTC | CASSLAVGGESHEQYF
TRBJ2-7 | TRBV25-1 | . | . | TGTGCCAGCAGTGATCCCGGGGAGCAGTACTTC | CASSDPGEQYF
TRBJ2-1 | TRBV13 | . | . | TGTGCCAGCAGCTTATTTGAGGGGGGGCCCGAAAATGAGCAGTTCTTC | CASSLFEGGPENEQFF
TRBJ2-7 | TRBV5-1 | . | . | TGCGCCAGCAGCTTGGCCGGTATTTGGAACAGCCCCTACGAGCAGTACTTC | CASSLAGIWNSPYEQYF
TRBJ2-3 | TRBV6-6 | . | . | TGTGCCAGCGAGGGATCCAGGACGCAGTATTTT | CASEGSRTQYF
TRBJ2-7 | TRBV29-1 | . | . | TGCAGCGTCCGTTCAGGGTCCAATCCCTACGAGCAGTACTTC | CSVRSGSNPYEQYF
TRBJ2-1 | TRBV10-3 | TRBD1 | few | TGTGCCATCAGCGGTCAGGGGGCCACTTGGTTCTTC | CAISGQGATWFF
TRBJ2-1 | TRBV27 | . | . | TGTGCCAGCAGTCCGCTTACTAGTCGACGAACCAACAATGAGCAGTTCTTC | CASSPLTSRRTNNEQFF
TRBJ2-1 | TRBV7-8 | TRBD2 | . | TGTGCGACCACGGGGGGGCTAGGCAATGAGCAGTTCTTC | CATTGGLGNEQFF
TRBJ2-3 | TRBV5-6 | . | few | TGTGCCAGCAGCCTCTCGACAGATACGCAGTATTTT | CASSLSTDTQYF
TRBJ2-5 | TRBV15 | TRBD2 | . | TGTGCCACCAGCAGATATTCCGGGGGGGCTTCGGAGACCCAGTACTTC | CATSRYSGGASETQYF
TRBJ2-2 | TRBV5-6 | . | . | TGTGCCAGCAGCTTCGGTGTTCTGGGGAGTGGCGCCGGGGAGCTGTTTTTT | CASSFGVLGSGAGELFF
TRBJ2-7 | TRBV14 | . | . | TGTGCCAGCAGCCACAGGGGAATCTACGAGCAGTACTTC | CASSHRGIYEQYF
TRBJ1-1 | TRBV11-2 | . | . | TGTGCCAGCAGCTTAGTGTGGAACACTGAAGCTTTCTTT | CASSLVWNTEAFF
TRBJ2-7 | TRBV18 | . | . | TGTGCCAGCTCACCAGACTACGAGCAGTACTTC | CASSPDYEQYF
TRBJ1-1 | TRBV19 | . | . | TGTGCCAGTACGCGGCACCTGAACACTGAAGCTTTCTTT | CASTRHLNTEAFF
TRBJ2-7 | TRBV13 | . | few | TGTGCCAGCAGCTTATTAACAGGGAGCTCCTACGAGCAGTACTTC | CASSLLTGSSYEQYF
TRBJ2-5 | TRBV7-9 | TRBD1 | . | TGTGCCAGCAGCTTAGTAGGGGGCAATTTGGGAGAGACCCAGTACTTC | CASSLVGGNLGETQYF
TRBJ2-1 | TRBV6-5 | . | few | TGTGCCAGCAGTTACACAAGGGACCCCCCCTACAATGAGCAGTTCTTC | CASSYTRDPPYNEQFF
TRBJ1-2 | TRBV30 | . | . | TGTGCCTGGAGTGTGGAGGGAAGCCGCCTCCCCTATGGCTACACCTTC | CAWSVEGSRLPYGYTF
TRBJ2-1 | TRBV29-1 | . | . | TGCAGCGTTGCAAGAAACAATGAGCAGTTCTTC | CSVARNNEQFF
TRBJ2-1 | TRBV2 | . | few | TGTGCCAGCTTCGATGGCGGGAATGAGCAGTTCTTC | CASFDGGNEQFF
TRBJ1-4 | TRBV7-9 | . | few | TGTGCCAGCAGCTTCGTATTGGTCCCCCAGTCGGCAACTAATGAAAAACTGTTTTTT | CASSFVLVPQSATNEKLFF
TRBJ2-5 | TRBV6-5 | TRBD2 | . | TGTGCCAGCAGTCCACTAGCGGGGGGCATGGAGACCCAGTACTTC | CASSPLAGGMETQYF
TRBJ1-2 | TRBV5-1 | . | . | TGCGCCAGCAGCTTGGTCCCGACAGCCTGGGCGGCTGGCTACACCTTC | CASSLVPTAWAAGYTF
TRBJ1-1 | TRBV11-2 | . | . | TGTGCCAGCAGCTTCGGGGTGGACACTGAAGCTTTCTTT | CASSFGVDTEAFF
TRBJ2-3 | TRBV23-1 | TRBD1 | few | TGCGCCAGCAGTCAAAGGGTTATCCGTTGGACAGGGGGCCCAAATCAAATCACAGATACGCAGTATTTT | CASSQRVIRWTGGPNQITDTQYF
TRBJ2-2 | TRBV7-6 | TRBD1 | once | TGTGCCAGCAGCCTGACAGGGGGCTCCGGGGAGCTGTTTTTT | CASSLTGGSGELFF
TRBJ1-6 | TRBV2 | TRBD1 | . | TGTGCCAGCGACGAGCCGGGACAGGGCTTTTCACCCCTCCACTTT | CASDEPGQGFSPLHF
TRBJ2-1 | TRBV30 | TRBD2 | few | TGTGCCTGGAGTGAAGCTAGCGGGGAGCAGTTCTTC | CAWSEASGEQFF
TRBJ2-4 | TRBV5-1 | TRBD1 | . | TGCGCCAGCAGCCCCGGGACAGGGGAGGCCAAAAACATTCAGTACTTC | CASSPGTGEAKNIQYF
TRBJ1-1 | TRBV29-1 | . | few | TGCAGCGTTGAAGGGGTGGGTTTTTTGACTGAAGCTTTCTTT | CSVEGVGFLTEAFF
TRBJ2-7 | TRBV6-6 | . | few | TGTGCCAGCAGTTACTCTCGGTTCGGGTACGAGCAGTACTTC | CASSYSRFGYEQYF
TRBJ1-2 | TRBV6-1 | . | . | TGTGCCAGCAGTGACGGGCAGGGAGGTTACTATGGCTACACCTTC | CASSDGQGGYYGYTF
TRBJ2-3 | TRBV1 | . | . | TGCACCAGCAGCCAGTTGAACAGGATTACAGATACGCAGTATTTT | CTSSQLNRITDTQYF
TRBJ1-2 | TRBV2 | . | . | TGTGCCAGCAGTGAAGCGGGGAGAGCTAACTATGGCTACACCTTC | CASSEAGRANYGYTF
TRBJ2-7 | TRBV7-8 | TRBD2 | few | TGTGCCAGCAGCTTAGCGGGGAGGGACTACGAGCAGTACTTC | CASSLAGRDYEQYF
TRBJ2-3 | TRBV7-7 | TRBD2 | . | TGTGCTAGCAGCACTAGCGGGGGGGCGGCAGATACGCAGTATTTT | CASSTSGGAADTQYF
TRBJ2-1 | TRBV19 | . | few | TGTGCCAGTAGTATTAAGGACAGAACCTACAATGAGCAGTTCTTC | CASSIKDRTYNEQFF
TRBJ2-2 | TRBV5-1 | . | . | TGCGCCAGCAGCTTGCTAGGGACCACCGGGGAGCTGTTTTTT | CASSLLGTTGELFF
TRBJ2-3 | TRBV27 | . | . | TGTGCCAGCAGTTTTGAAAGGGGAGGTCGAAATACGCAGTATTTT | CASSFERGGRNTQYF
TRBJ2-3 | TRBV6-6 | . | . | TGTGCCAGCAGTTTGCGGCAGAGGGAGACAGATACGCAGTATTTT | CASSLRQRETDTQYF
TRBJ2-7 | TRBV30 | . | . | TGTGCCTGGACTGAACCGACCCACGAGCAGTACTTC | CAWTEPTHEQYF
TRBJ2-3 | TRBV9 | . | few | TGTGCCAGCAGCGTAGTCAGCACAGATACGCAGTATTTT | CASSVVSTDTQYF
TRBJ2-4 | TRBV7-2 | . | . | TGTGCCAGCAGCTTAAGTCTATCTGGCATTCAGTACTTC | CASSLSLSGIQYF
TRBJ2-7 | TRBV11-3 | . | . | TGTGCCAGCAGCTCTCGGGACCCCGAAGACTACGAGCAGTACTTC | CASSSRDPEDYEQYF
TRBJ1-2 | TRBV25-1 | . | . | TGTGCCAGCAGTGAATACACAGTCGCCTATGGCTACACCTTC | CASSEYTVAYGYTF
TRBJ2-7 | TRBV5-1 | TRBD1 | . | TGCGCCAGCAGCCCCGGGACAGGAGCCTACGAGCAGTACTTC | CASSPGTGAYEQYF
TRBJ1-4 | TRBV6-1 | . | few | TGTGCCAGCAGTGAAGGGGGAGGGGGACTGTTTTTT | CASSEGGGGLFF